One sample yielded the 26 T cell receptor beta chains listed below, sequenced in a study of early T cells in non-severe SARS-CoV-2 infection. A single record per CDR3 protein comes from TCRdb applying MiXCR to the 5' RACE reads. The table includes over 75,000 distinct CDR3 sequences, 15% detected once. Sequences were obtained from whole blood. The receptors were sampled from an adult who was a healthcare worker with PCR-confirmed SARS-CoV-2 infection or an uninfected control (not recorded which).

This clonotype was detected ten times or more. The V call is TRBV12-3 or TRBV12-4, the J call TRBJ2-1; 10 bases fit TRBD2. CDR3 length: 14 amino acids. The V segment lost 8 bases and the J segment 9 bases; nucleotides outside the gene matches: 10. Written as DNA, the CDR3 is TGTGCCAGCTACGTTAGCGGGAGGCCGGCTGAGCAGTTCTTC. Amino acids: CASYVSGRPAEQFF.

This clonotype was detected ten times or more. This sequence joins TRBV20-1 and TRBJ2-7, with D uncertain. CDR1 is DFQATT and CDR2 is SNEGSKA in the germline V gene (reference sequence). The CDR3 extends over 12 amino acids. V gave up 0 bases and J gave up 5 bases, with 8 bases separating them. In DNA form, the CDR3 reads TGCAGTGCTAGAGATCGTCTGCACGAGCAGTACTTC. It encodes CSARDRLHEQYF.

A few counts support this clonotype. The chain uses TRBV6-2 or TRBV6-3 and TRBJ1-2; D unresolved. Germline assignment: CDR1 MNHEY and CDR2 SVGEGT. The CDR3 covers 12 residues. Trimming cost V 0 bases and J 14 bases, with 13 bases left between them. The CDR3 protein is CASSYSNLLWTF. CDR3 coding DNA: TGTGCCAGCAGTTACTCGAACCTCCTTTGGACCTTC.

The table lists this clonotype with many counts. V gene TRBV7-9 combines with J gene TRBJ2-2; possibly TRBD1 for D (5 bases). CDR3 length equals 13 residues. Trimming removed 7 bases at V and 2 bases at J, with 8 bases between. Per the germline V gene, CDR1 is SEHNR and CDR2 is FQNEAQ (reference sequence). The CDR3 is CASTDTNTGELFF. The CDR3 DNA reads as TGTGCCAGCACGGACACTAACACCGGGGAGCTGTTTTTT.

The V call is TRBV6-5, the J call TRBJ1-2; D is possibly TRBD1 (6 bases). V was shortened by 6 bases and J by 3 bases, with 11 bases between the two germline ends. This CDR3 region has 13 residues. Germline values: CDR1 MNHEY, CDR2 SVGAGI. The CDR3 spells CASRGTSDYGYTF. CDR3 nucleotides: TGTGCCAGCAGAGGGACAAGCGACTATGGCTACACCTTC.

This clonotype was seen a few times. This rearrangement joins TRBV5-5 to TRBJ2-5; the match to TRBD2 covers 8 bases. V gave up 5 bases and J gave up 5 bases; unmatched junction bases: 14. CDR3 size: 16 residues. Per germline, CDR1 SGHKS and CDR2 YYEKEE (reference sequence). The CDR3 protein is CASSPGGDIGLETQYF. CDR3 nucleotide sequence: TGTGCCAGCAGTCCCGGGGGGGACATAGGTCTCGAGACCCAGTACTTC.

In this sample, this clonotype turned up a few times. Just one base apart from a much larger clone, this may be a read error. The chain couples TRBV12-3 or TRBV12-4 to TRBJ2-1, with D hard to call. The CDR3 is 10 amino acids. V was cut by 4 bases and J by 6 bases, with 1 base left in between. CDR3 in amino acids: CASSSNEQFF. CDR3 nucleotide sequence: TGTGCCAGCAGTTCCAATGAGCAGTTCTTC.

This clonotype was detected a few times. J is TRBJ2-7 and V is TRBV23-1; a weak D match, TRBD1 (5 bases). TRBV23-1 is classed as an ORF, of uncertain function. V was trimmed by 3 bases and J by 1 base, leaving 10 bases between them. This CDR3 has 14 residues. The CDR3 DNA follows: TGCGCCAGCAGTCAGCAGGGCAGATCCTACGAGCAGTACTTC. It translates to CASSQQGRSYEQYF.

This clonotype was recorded at least ten times. This chain links TRBV5-4 with TRBJ2-7, with 9 bases fitting TRBD1. CDR3 size: 15 residues. V was clipped by 1 base and J by 4 bases; unmatched bases: 6. Germline loops: CDR1 SGHNT, CDR2 YYREEE (reference sequence). CDR3 protein: CASSLIQGAYYEQYF. The CDR3 region has the DNA TGTGCCAGCAGCTTGATACAGGGGGCATATTACGAGCAGTACTTC. Complete variable domain (other parts from reference TRBV5-4 and TRBJ2-7): ETGVTQSPTHLIKTRGQQVTLRCSSQSGHNTVSWYQQALGQGPQFIFQYYREEENGRGNFPPRFSGLQFPNYSSELNVNALELDDSALYLCASSLIQGAYYEQYFGPGTRLTVT.

Points on this clonotype: One end of the junction fails to match germline, which may point to a read error. This chain connects TRBV20-1 to TRBJ2-5; 10 bases align to TRBD2. The CDR3 loop spans 16 amino acids. CDR1 is DFQATT and CDR2 is SNEGSKA in the germline V gene (reference sequence). The CDR3: CSATLAGFRRQETQYF. Written as DNA, the CDR3 is TGCAGCGCTACACTAGCGGGATTCCGACGTCAAGAGACCCAGTACTTC.

The chain couples TRBV20-1 to TRBJ1-1, with a weak D call TRBD1 (5 bases). Trimming pared 0 bases from V and 5 bases from J, leaving 10 bases between. The CDR3 covers 13 residues. The germline V gene encodes CDR1 DFQATT and CDR2 SNEGSKA (reference sequence). CDR3 amino acids: CSARDGTYTEAFF. The CDR3 DNA reads TGCAGTGCTAGAGATGGGACTTATACTGAAGCTTTCTTT.

V is TRBV9 and J is TRBJ2-5, with unresolved D. CDR1 and CDR2 (germline): SGDLS, YYNGEE. The CDR3 consists of 13 residues. Trimming pared 4 bases from V and 2 bases from J, leaving 9 bases between. CDR3 protein: CASSPRLQETQYF. In nucleotides, the CDR3 is TGTGCCAGCAGCCCCCGACTGCAAGAGACCCAGTACTTC.

The chain uses TRBV2 and TRBJ2-5; D possibly matches TRBD1 or TRBD2 (5 bases each). The germline V gene has CDR1 SNHLY and CDR2 FYNNEI. V lost 4 bases and J 5 bases, leaving 14 bases between the germline ends. The CDR3 has 14 amino acids. CDR3 bases: TGTGCCAGCAGTGCGAGTAGGGGCGGGGAGACCCAGTACTTC. It encodes CASSASRGGETQYF.

This clonotype has a handful of counts. The genes are TRBV20-1 and TRBJ2-7; D might be TRBD1 (6 bases). There are 13 residues in the CDR3. Germline assignment: CDR1 DFQATT and CDR2 SNEGSKA (reference sequence). The ends were cut back, 5 bases at V and 0 bases at J, with 11 bases in the middle. The CDR3 region is CSAYRDTSYEQYF. The CDR3 DNA reads TGCAGTGCTTACCGGGACACCTCCTACGAGCAGTACTTC.

This clonotype has a handful of counts. The V call is TRBV27, the J call TRBJ1-1, with 7 bases fitting TRBD1. Germline V gene sequence: CDR1 MNHEY, CDR2 SMNVEV (reference sequence). Trimming cost V 8 bases and J 0 bases; bases outside gene matches: 6. CDR3 length: 14 residues. The CDR3 loop reads CASSEGTVNTEAFF. CDR3 nucleotides: TGTGCCAGCTCAGAAGGGACAGTGAACACTGAAGCTTTCTTT.

This clonotype was recorded at least ten times. The V and J genes are TRBV19 and TRBJ2-6; tentatively, D is TRBD1 (6 bases). The CDR3 has 17 residues. V was trimmed by 7 bases and J by 0 bases, leaving 16 bases between them. Germline values: CDR1 LNHDA, CDR2 SQIVND (reference sequence). Here the CDR3 DNA reads TGTGCCAGTACCCCTGACAGGACACCCTCTGGGGCCAACGTCCTGACTTTC. As protein: CASTPDRTPSGANVLTF.

This clonotype was detected many times. The chain employs TRBV11-1 and TRBJ1-1; maybe TRBD1 (5 bases). Germline V gives CDR1 SGHAT, CDR2 FQDESV (reference sequence). The CDR3 length is 12 residues. The V end lost 3 bases, the J end lost 8 bases, and 10 bases lay between the germline ends. CDR3 in amino acids: CASSLGGGEAFF. DNA of the CDR3: TGTGCCAGCAGCTTGGGGGGTGGCGAAGCTTTCTTT.

This clonotype has ten or more counts. The junction shows a germline mismatch at one end, possibly a read error. The chain links TRBV14 to TRBJ2-1, with D unclear. Per germline, CDR1 SGHDN and CDR2 FVKESK. The CDR3 is made up of 13 amino acids. In DNA form, the CDR3 reads TGTGCCAGCAGTCAAGCGCAGTACGGTGAGCAGTTCTTC. This sequence encodes CASSQAQYGEQFF.

This clonotype has just a few counts. This rearrangement joins TRBV3-1 to TRBJ2-7; D might be TRBD2 (5 bases). This CDR3 region has 13 residues. Per the germline V gene, CDR1 is LGHDT and CDR2 is YNNKEL (reference sequence). V was trimmed by 3 bases and J by 4 bases, leaving 10 bases between them. In DNA form, the CDR3 reads TGTGCCAGCAGCCAGGACTCCCCTTACGAGCAGTACTTC. The encoded protein is CASSQDSPYEQYF.

A few counts support this clonotype. The CDR3 does not end in the conserved phenylalanine or tryptophan, so this is likely a read error. This rearrangement joins TRBV6-5 to TRBJ2-1; 8 bases fit TRBD1. The CDR3 totals 14 residues. Trimming removed 3 bases from V and 9 bases from J; junction bases left unmatched: 7. Germline V gives CDR1 MNHEY, CDR2 SVGAGI. DNA of the CDR3: TGTGCCAGCAGTTATGGTGGACAGGGAACTGAGCAGTTCTCC. It translates to CASSYGGQGTEQFS.

V usage is TRBV4-2 and J usage is TRBJ1-5; unclear D gene. The CDR3 has 13 residues. Germline loops: CDR1 LGHNA, CDR2 YNFKEQ. V dropped 1 base and J dropped 11 bases, with 12 bases sitting between them. CDR3 amino acids: CASSQVLSSTQHF. As DNA, the CDR3 is TGTGCCAGCAGCCAAGTGCTTTCTTCCACCCAGCATTTT.

The CDR3 sequence: CASSLNRREGPIRGYTF. The CDR3 DNA reads TGTGCCAGCAGCTTAAACCGCCGGGAGGGTCCCATTCGGGGCTACACCTTC. V is TRBV7-9 and J is TRBJ1-2, with D hard to call. The CDR3 is made up of 17 amino acids. Trimming took 2 bases from V and 8 from J, leaving 24 bases between them. Per the germline V gene, CDR1 is SEHNR and CDR2 is FQNEAQ (reference sequence).

The chain carries TRBV18 and TRBJ1-1; TRBD1 is a possible D gene (6 bases). CDR1 is KGHSH, CDR2 LQKENI, per germline. This CDR3 has 12 residues. V lost 4 bases and J lost 11, with 14 bases in between. The CDR3 region has the DNA TGTGCCAGCTCACGGAACAGGGACGAGGCTTTCTTT. This sequence encodes CASSRNRDEAFF. Filled out from reference TRBV18 and TRBJ1-1, the complete variable domain reads NAGVMQNPRHLVRRRGQEARLRCSPMKGHSHVYWYRQLPEEGLKFMVYLQKENIIDESGMPKERFSAEFPKEGPSILRIQQVVRGDSAAYFCASSRNRDEAFFGQGTRLTVV.

This clonotype was counted a few times. The chain uses TRBV20-1 and TRBJ1-1, with D perhaps matching TRBD1 (5 bases). V was pared by 3 bases and J by 3 bases, with 17 bases between. The V gene's germline CDR1 is DFQATT and CDR2 SNEGSKA (reference sequence). The CDR3 sequence is 15 residues long. The CDR3 bases are TGCAGTGCTAGGGGGGATGGGGTCGTGTACACTGAAGCTTTCTTT. The encoded protein is CSARGDGVVYTEAFF.

This clonotype was counted ten times or more. The chain recombines TRBV4-3 with TRBJ2-2; a weak D match, TRBD1 (6 bases). V was cut by 6 bases and J by 6 bases, with 14 bases left in between. The CDR3 runs to 14 residues. Per germline, CDR1 LGHNA and CDR2 YSLEER. The CDR3, as DNA: TGCGCCAGCAGGCAGGGACAAGAATCCGGGGAGCTGTTTTTT. It translates to CASRQGQESGELFF.

CDR3 protein: CASSLSASGKEGQYF. Here the CDR3 DNA reads TGTGCCAGCAGCTTATCGGCTAGCGGGAAAGAGGGGCAGTATTTT. V gene TRBV11-2 combines with J gene TRBJ2-3, with TRBD2 identical over 9 bases. The germline CDR1 and CDR2 sequences are SGHAT and FQNNGV. The V gene end was trimmed by 2 bases and the J gene end by 11 bases; junction bases not matched to a gene: 11. The CDR3 totals 15 residues.